This T cell receptor beta chain was documented in a study of OX40 agonist ivuxolimab in advanced cancers. Overall study findings and caveats: Low clonal expansion, among the lowest seen, marked partial responders at 0.1-3.0 mg/kg. At 0.1 to 3.0 mg/kg, CD4+ and CD8+ blood T cells expanded clonally by week 6.

Concerning this clone: The antigen remains unidentified.

CDR1 and CDR2 (germline): SGHVS, FNYEAQ. V lost 1 base and J 2 bases, leaving 16 bases between the germline ends. The CDR3 covers 17 residues. Some clones are missing from TCRdb's copy, which holds only in-frame ones; the method was immunoSEQ multiplex PCR. Of about 17,000 clones in the sample, more than 85% were seen once. This clonotype was obtained from an adult with an advanced solid tumor such as melanoma, head and neck, liver or kidney cancer. The chain couples TRBV7-6 to TRBJ2-3; tentatively, D is TRBD1 (6 bases). The sequencing used CD4+ or CD8+ T cells sorted from blood, collected in a trial of the OX40 agonist ivuxolimab. Written as DNA, the CDR3 is TGTGCCAGCAGCTTAGAAGCGGCGGACAGCTTCACAGATACGCAGTATTTT. This translates into CASSLEAADSFTDTQYF.